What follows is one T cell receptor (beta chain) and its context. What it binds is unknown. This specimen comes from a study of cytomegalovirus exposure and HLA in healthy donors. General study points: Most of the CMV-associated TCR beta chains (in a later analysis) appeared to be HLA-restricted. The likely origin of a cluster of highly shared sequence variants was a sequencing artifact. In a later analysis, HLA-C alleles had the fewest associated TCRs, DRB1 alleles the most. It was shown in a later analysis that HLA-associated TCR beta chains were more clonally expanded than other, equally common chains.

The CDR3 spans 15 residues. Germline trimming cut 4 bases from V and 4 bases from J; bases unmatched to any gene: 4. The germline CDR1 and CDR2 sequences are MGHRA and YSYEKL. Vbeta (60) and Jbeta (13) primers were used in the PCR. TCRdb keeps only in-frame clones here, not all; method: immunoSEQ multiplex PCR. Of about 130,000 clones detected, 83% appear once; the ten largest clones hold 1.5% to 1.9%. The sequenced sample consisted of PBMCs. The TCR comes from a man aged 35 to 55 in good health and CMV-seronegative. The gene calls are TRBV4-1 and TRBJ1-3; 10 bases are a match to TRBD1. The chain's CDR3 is CASSPRQGAGNTIYF. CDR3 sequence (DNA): TGCGCCAGCAGCCCGAGACAGGGGGCGGGAAACACCATATATTTT.